These 9 T cell receptor beta chains were all obtained from the same sample, sequenced in a study of blood T cell repertoires in COVID-19. Generated by immunoSEQ multiplex PCR, the TCRdb table keeps only in-frame clones and is missing some. The data hold 30,000 to 45,000 clones, with approximately 90% observed a single time. Sequenced sample: peripheral blood. The receptors originated from a man in his 70s with active COVID-19.

On this clone: Because the CDR3 is missing its conserved closing phenylalanine or tryptophan, this is likely a read error. The limits of the CDR3 on the DNA are not certain, so only TCRdb's listed CDR3 is given. The chain links TRBV15 to TRBJ1-1. Counting both end residues, the CDR3 totals 13 amino acids. Germline V gene data show CDR1 as LNHNV and CDR2 as YYDKDF (reference sequence). CDR3 residues: CATSREPWEGREL.

This clone was found once. The chain couples TRBV6-5 to TRBJ1-2; 8 bases match TRBD1. The V and J ends lost 2 bases and 6 bases, in that order; junction bases with no gene match: 8. This CDR3 contains 15 residues. Germline V gene sequence: CDR1 MNHEY, CDR2 SVGAGI. Here the CDR3 reads CASSYGGQGWNGYTF. DNA for the CDR3: TGTGCCAGCAGTTACGGAGGACAGGGATGGAATGGCTACACCTTC.

This sequence joins TRBV11-3 and TRBJ2-2, with D perhaps matching TRBD2 (6 bases). CDR3 length: 15 amino acids. Germline V lookup: CDR1 SGHNT, CDR2 YENEEA. Between the trimmed V and J ends, which lost 4 bases and 5 bases, there was a span of 14 bases. The CDR3 protein is CASSSTVGGTGELFF. CDR3 bases: TGTGCCAGCAGCTCAACGGTCGGGGGAACCGGGGAGCTGTTTTTT.

Here the CDR3 reads CASREQAKETQYF. The CDR3 region has the DNA TGTGCCAGCAGAGAACAGGCGAAAGAGACCCAGTACTTC. The gene calls are TRBV6-6 and TRBJ2-5; D perhaps matches TRBD1 (5 bases). The CDR3 runs 13 residues. The V and J ends lost 6 bases and 3 bases respectively, with 11 bases between them. The germline V gene encodes CDR1 MNHNY and CDR2 SVGAGI (reference sequence).

This chain uses TRBV5-8 with TRBJ1-2, with TRBD1 as a possible D gene (6 bases). The V gene's germline CDR1 is SGHTS and CDR2 YDEGEE. This CDR3 region has 15 residues. V lost 8 bases to trimming and J lost 2 bases, with 19 bases between them. The CDR3 sequence is CARDSGANPNYGYTF. For the CDR3, the DNA is TGTGCCAGAGACTCAGGGGCCAATCCCAACTATGGCTACACCTTC.

This clone appeared a single time. The J gene is TRBJ1-2, the V gene TRBV28, with unresolved D. Deletions cut 6 bases from V and 5 bases from J, with 13 bases between. CDR1 MDHEN and CDR2 SYDVKM come from the germline V gene. This CDR3 is 13 amino acids long. The DNA of the CDR3 is TGTGCCAGCAGCAACCCGGAGGGATATGGCTACACCTTC. This sequence encodes CASSNPEGYGYTF.

This clone has a handful of counts. The chain carries TRBV23-1 and TRBJ1-5; no clear D. TRBV23-1 is labeled an ORF, and its function is uncertain. The CDR3 is 16 amino acids. The V end was cut by 7 bases, the J end by 0 bases, with 16 bases between. CDR3 DNA: TGCGCCAGCACCATGCGGGATCCCTATAGCAATCAGCCCCAGCATTTT. This gives the protein CASTMRDPYSNQPQHF.

Of note for this clone: Relative to the germline gene, one junction end is altered; a read error may explain this. The chain combines TRBV7-8 with TRBJ2-5; 12 bases line up with TRBD2. CDR1 and CDR2 from the germline V gene are SGHVS and FQNEAQ. This CDR3 spans 16 amino acids. This chain's CDR3 is CASSLAGGQRVETQYF. The CDR3 bases are TGTGCCAGCAGCCTAGCGGGGGGGCAAAGAGTTGAGACCCAGTACTTC.

The rearrangement uses TRBV18 and TRBJ2-5; 8 nucleotides align to TRBD2. With V trimmed by 2 bases and J by 4 bases, 6 bases remained unmatched. The CDR3 loop spans 15 amino acids. Germline CDR1 reads KGHSH; CDR2 reads LQKENI. In nucleotides, the CDR3 is TGTGCCAGCTCACCAGGTGAGAGCGGGAGAGAGACCCAGTACTTC. Protein sequence: CASSPGESGRETQYF.